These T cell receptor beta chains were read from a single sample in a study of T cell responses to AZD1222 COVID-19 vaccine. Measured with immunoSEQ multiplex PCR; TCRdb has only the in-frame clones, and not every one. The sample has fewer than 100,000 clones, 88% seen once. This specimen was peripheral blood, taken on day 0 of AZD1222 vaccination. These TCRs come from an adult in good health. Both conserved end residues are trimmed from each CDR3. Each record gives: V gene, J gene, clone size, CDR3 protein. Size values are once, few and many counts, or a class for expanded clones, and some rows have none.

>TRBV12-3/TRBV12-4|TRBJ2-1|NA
ASSSIAGVEQF
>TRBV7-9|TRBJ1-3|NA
ASSLVGDSGNTIY
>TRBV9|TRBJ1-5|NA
ASSPFPESQPQH
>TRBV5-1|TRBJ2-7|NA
ASSFLGQGAGEQY
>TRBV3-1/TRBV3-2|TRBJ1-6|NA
ASSQDPAPLH
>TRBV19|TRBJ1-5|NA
ASSIGSRGSNQPQH
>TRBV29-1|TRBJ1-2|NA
SVEEGVRGYT
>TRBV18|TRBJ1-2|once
ASSPRRGTWEGYT
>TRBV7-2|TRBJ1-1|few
ASSVSKNTEAF
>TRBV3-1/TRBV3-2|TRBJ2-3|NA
ASSPYTGFGTDTQY
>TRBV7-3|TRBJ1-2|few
ASSFRDRGGYT
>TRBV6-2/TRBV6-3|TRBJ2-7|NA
ASSTPSGRAPNLPYEQY
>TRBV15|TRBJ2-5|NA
ATSGRYQETQY